These 29 T cell receptor beta chains were sequenced from one sample in a study of cytomegalovirus exposure and HLA in healthy donors. In the PCR, 60 Vbeta and 13 Jbeta primers were used. Sequencing used immunoSEQ multiplex PCR; TCRdb keeps in-frame clones, though not all of them. The sample shows roughly 120,000 clones, roughly 63% of them seen only once. Sequencing was done on a sample of PBMCs. All receptors derive from a woman in her sixties or seventies in good health and CMV-seropositive.

This chain joins TRBV4-3 and TRBJ1-1; 9 nucleotides line up with TRBD1. J lost 4 bases, V lost 5 bases, and 8 bases had no gene match. Germline V gives CDR1 LGHNA, CDR2 YSLEER. The CDR3 is made up of 15 amino acids. Written as DNA, the CDR3 is TGCGCCAGCAGCGCTGGGGACAGGGTGGGCACTGAAGCTTTCTTT. Protein product: CASSAGDRVGTEAFF.

The rearrangement joins TRBV2 to TRBJ1-5; D perhaps matches TRBD1 (5 bases). With 7 bases removed from V and 2 bases from J, the gap between germline ends came to 18 bases. This CDR3 has 16 amino acids. Germline V gene lookup returns CDR1 SNHLY and CDR2 FYNNEI. CDR3: CASTADTMYGNQPQHF. In DNA, the CDR3 is TGTGCCAGCACCGCGGACACGATGTATGGCAATCAGCCCCAGCATTTT.

The V and J genes are TRBV7-9 and TRBJ1-4, with D possibly matching TRBD1 (5 bases). Germline V lookup: CDR1 SEHNR, CDR2 FQNEAQ (reference sequence). This CDR3 is built from 16 residues. V shed 1 base and J shed 2 bases, with 11 bases lying between them. CDR3 DNA: TGTGCCAGCAGCTTAGACGGGGGTTGGACTAATGAAAAACTGTTTTTT. Its translation is CASSLDGGWTNEKLFF. The full variable domain, its missing parts supplied by reference TRBV7-9 and TRBJ1-4, is DTGVSQNPRHKITKRGQNVTFRCDPISEHNRLYWYRQTLGQGPEFLTYFQNEAQLEKSRLLSDRFSAERPKGSFSTLEIQRTEQGDSAMYLCASSLDGGWTNEKLFFGSGTQLSVL.

This clone was detected once. The rearrangement joins TRBV6-1 to TRBJ2-7; maybe TRBD1 (6 bases). In germline, CDR1 is MNHNS, CDR2 SASEGT. The ends were cut back, 2 bases at V and 2 bases at J, with 13 bases in the middle. This CDR3 comprises 15 residues. CDR3 bases: TGTGCCAGCAGTGAAACCCCGACAGGAGCCTACGAGCAGTACTTC. This gives the protein CASSETPTGAYEQYF.

The table lists this clone with a count of one. This sequence joins TRBV18 and TRBJ2-7; TRBD1 matches 7 bases. V trimming: 4 bases; J trimming: 6 bases; junction bases outside the gene matches: 12. The length of the CDR3 is 15 residues. Looked up from germline, CDR1 is KGHSH and CDR2 is LQKENI. This CDR3 is CASSRGGTASGEQYF. CDR3 nucleotide sequence: TGTGCCAGCTCACGGGGTGGGACAGCCTCAGGCGAGCAGTACTTC. The whole variable domain, remainder taken from reference TRBV18 and TRBJ2-7, is NAGVMQNPRHLVRRRGQEARLRCSPMKGHSHVYWYRQLPEEGLKFMVYLQKENIIDESGMPKERFSAEFPKEGPSILRIQQVVRGDSAAYFCASSRGGTASGEQYFGPGTRLTVT.

V usage is TRBV6-1 and J usage is TRBJ2-3; 10 bases agree with TRBD2. This CDR3 spans 15 amino acids. Germline V lookup: CDR1 MNHNS, CDR2 SASEGT. The ends lost 6 bases at V and 1 base at J; junction bases unmatched: 4. In DNA form, the CDR3 reads TGTGCCAGCAGGGCCGGGACTAGCGGCACAGATACGCAGTATTTT. This sequence encodes CASRAGTSGTDTQYF.

The chain couples TRBV5-6 to TRBJ1-3; D possibly corresponds to TRBD1 (6 bases). The germline V gene encodes CDR1 SGHDT and CDR2 YYEEEE. Trimming left V 4 bases short and J 1 base short, with 12 bases between. This CDR3 spans 15 amino acids. The CDR3 DNA follows: TGTGCCAGCAGCCTACAGGGTGGTTCTGGAAACACCATATATTTT. Its translation: CASSLQGGSGNTIYF.

This chain connects TRBV6-1 to TRBJ1-2; perhaps TRBD1 as D (5 bases). The V end was cut by 8 bases, the J end by 8 bases, with 15 bases between. CDR3 length: 12 residues. The V gene's germline CDR1 is MNHNS and CDR2 SASEGT. The CDR3 bases are TGTGCCAGCGAGGTTCAGGGCGAAGGCTACACCTTC. Amino acid sequence: CASEVQGEGYTF.

The chain couples TRBV2 to TRBJ1-1, with D perhaps matching TRBD1 (6 bases). CDR1 SNHLY and CDR2 FYNNEI come from the germline V gene. Trimming left V 6 bases short and J 4 bases short, with 12 bases between. The CDR3 has 13 amino acids. CDR3 bases: TGTGCCAGCAGACAACAGGGTCCCACTGAAGCTTTCTTT. It codes for CASRQQGPTEAFF. Filled out from reference TRBV2 and TRBJ1-1, the complete variable domain reads EPEVTQTPSHQVTQMGQEVILRCVPISNHLYFYWYRQILGQKVEFLVSFYNNEISEKSEIFDDQFSVERPDGSNFTLKIRSTKLEDSAMYFCASRQQGPTEAFFGQGTRLTVV.

The J gene is TRBJ1-2, the V gene TRBV5-6, with D possibly matching TRBD1 (6 bases). This CDR3 is 14 amino acids long. Trimming took off 4 bases at V and 7 bases at J, with 17 bases between the two ends. Germline V gives CDR1 SGHDT, CDR2 YYEEEE. As DNA, the CDR3 is TGTGCCAGCAGCCCTCAACAGGGATTGGGTGGCTACACCTTC. It codes for CASSPQQGLGGYTF.

The rearrangement links TRBV10-3 to TRBJ2-5, with 7 bases fitting TRBD1. Germline V gives CDR1 ENHRY, CDR2 SYGVKD. The CDR3 has 14 amino acids. V trimming: 5 bases; J trimming: 3 bases; junction bases outside the gene matches: 6. Written as DNA, the CDR3 is TGTGCCATCAGTCCCGGGACAGTGGAAGAGACCCAGTACTTC. It codes for CAISPGTVEETQYF.

V usage is TRBV2 and J usage is TRBJ2-7; 8 bases are shared with TRBD2. Trimming cost V 7 bases and J 3 bases; bases outside gene matches: 8. This CDR3 contains 14 residues. Germline CDR1 SNHLY, CDR2 FYNNEI. The CDR3 sequence is CASKRVAGLYEQYF. The DNA for the CDR3 is TGTGCCAGCAAAAGGGTAGCGGGACTCTACGAGCAGTACTTC.

The chain couples TRBV12-5 to TRBJ1-5; 7 nucleotides line up with TRBD1. The CDR3 is 13 residues long. V lost 5 bases, J lost 4 bases, and 2 bases stayed unmatched. The germline V gene encodes CDR1 LGHNT and CDR2 FRNRAP. The CDR3 loop reads CASGGTENQPQHF. As DNA, the CDR3 is TGTGCTAGTGGTGGGACAGAAAATCAGCCCCAGCATTTT.

V gene TRBV30 combines with J gene TRBJ1-6; D call uncertain. The germline V gene has CDR1 GTSNPN and CDR2 SVGIG (reference sequence). Between the trimmed V and J ends, which lost 0 bases and 7 bases, there was a span of 4 bases. The CDR3 is made up of 12 amino acids. The CDR3 is CAWSVLNSPLHF. The CDR3 bases are TGTGCCTGGAGTGTACTCAATTCACCCCTCCACTTT.

V usage is TRBV9 and J usage is TRBJ2-5, with D perhaps TRBD2 (5 bases). The CDR3 runs 14 residues. CDR1 and CDR2 (germline): SGDLS, YYNGEE. V was pared by 4 bases and J by 5 bases, with 15 bases between. The CDR3 here is CASSYDTSIETQYF. CDR3 bases: TGTGCCAGCAGCTATGATACTAGTATCGAGACCCAGTACTTC.

The rearrangement uses TRBV15 and TRBJ2-2; 12 nucleotides match TRBD1. The CDR3 extends over 18 amino acids. V was clipped by 5 bases and J by 4 bases; unmatched bases: 11. The V gene's germline CDR1 is LNHNV and CDR2 YYDKDF (reference sequence). The DNA for the CDR3 is TGTGCCACCAGCGGAAAACCGGGACAGGGGGCGACCACCGGGGAGCTGTTTTTT. Translating gives CATSGKPGQGATTGELFF.

J is TRBJ1-3 and V is TRBV7-6, with 9 nucleotides matching TRBD1. The V gene's germline CDR1 is SGHVS and CDR2 FNYEAQ. The junction had 5 bases not matched to a gene; V was cut back by 4 bases and J by 4 bases. The CDR3 has 15 residues. CDR3: CASSSSGQGGNTIYF. The CDR3 nucleotides are TGTGCCAGCAGCTCTTCGGGACAGGGAGGAAACACCATATATTTT.

Only a few counts were recorded for this clone. The CDR3 spells CASSLGQARDQPQHF. The CDR3 DNA reads as TGTGCCAGCAGCTTAGGACAGGCTAGAGATCAGCCCCAGCATTTT. This chain links TRBV7-8 with TRBJ1-5; the D gene is possibly TRBD1 (6 bases). Germline CDR1 and CDR2: SGHVS and FQNEAQ. V was trimmed by 1 base and J by 5 bases, leaving 12 bases between them. The CDR3 has 15 residues. The variable domain in full, with the rest retrieved from reference TRBV7-8 and TRBJ1-5, is GAGVSQSPRYKVAKRGQDVALRCDPISGHVSLFWYQQALGQGPEFLTYFQNEAQLDKSGLPSDRFFAERPEGSVSTLKIQRTQQEDSAVYLCASSLGQARDQPQHFGDGTRLSIL.

In the case of this clone: Additional DNA sequences in this sample encode the identical CDR3. This chain uses TRBV2 with TRBJ1-1; D unresolved. Germline V lookup: CDR1 SNHLY, CDR2 FYNNEI. This CDR3 has 13 residues. The ends were cut back, 8 bases at V and 1 base at J, with 11 bases in the middle. The CDR3 loop is CASSRGGNTEAFF. The CDR3 nucleotides read TGTGCCAGCTCTCGAGGCGGGAACACTGAAGCTTTCTTT. The variable domain in full, completed from reference TRBV2 and TRBJ1-1, reads EPEVTQTPSHQVTQMGQEVILRCVPISNHLYFYWYRQILGQKVEFLVSFYNNEISEKSEIFDDQFSVERPDGSNFTLKIRSTKLEDSAMYFCASSRGGNTEAFFGQGTRLTVV.

The chain carries TRBV5-6 and TRBJ1-1; tentatively, D is TRBD1 (6 bases). Looked up from germline, CDR1 is SGHDT and CDR2 is YYEEEE. This CDR3 contains 18 residues. Trimming took off 2 bases at V and 1 base at J, with 21 bases between the two ends. CDR3 protein: CASSLGGPETGWNTEAFF. CDR3 in DNA: TGTGCCAGCAGCTTAGGGGGTCCCGAGACAGGATGGAACACTGAAGCTTTCTTT.

This clone was seen more than once but under ten times. The chain is built from TRBV7-2 and TRBJ2-3; D may be TRBD2 (6 bases). The CDR3 is 14 residues long. Trimming took off 4 bases at V and 0 bases at J, with 8 bases between the two ends. CDR1 SGHTA and CDR2 FQGNSA come from the germline V gene. Here the CDR3 DNA reads TGTGCCAGCAGCTCCGGGACTAGCACAGATACGCAGTATTTT. Its protein product is CASSSGTSTDTQYF.

The chain recombines TRBV19 with TRBJ1-1; the D is unclear. The CDR3 length is 14 residues. The germline CDR1 and CDR2 sequences are LNHDA and SQIVND (reference sequence). Trimming shortened V by 3 bases and J by 1 base, and 9 bases separated the two germline ends. The CDR3 sequence is CASSIGAGNTEAFF. In nucleotides, the CDR3 is TGTGCCAGTAGTATTGGTGCAGGGAACACTGAAGCTTTCTTT.

V gene TRBV5-1 combines with J gene TRBJ2-7, with 7 bases lining up with TRBD2. Trimming removed 3 bases from V and 3 bases from J; junction bases left unmatched: 9. This CDR3 contains 15 residues. CDR1 SGHRS and CDR2 YFSETQ come from the germline V gene. The CDR3 DNA reads as TGCGCCAGCAGCTCGGGGGGACCGCCTGGCTACGAGCAGTACTTC. Protein: CASSSGGPPGYEQYF.

This clone was counted between two and nine times. V gene TRBV6-1 combines with J gene TRBJ1-1, with 8 bases identical to TRBD1. CDR3 size: 15 residues. Germline V lookup: CDR1 MNHNS, CDR2 SASEGT. J gave up 2 bases and V 5 bases, and 7 bases lay outside the gene matches. The CDR3 spells CASSRIGQGNTEAFF. DNA for the CDR3: TGTGCCAGCAGTCGTATCGGACAGGGTAACACTGAAGCTTTCTTT.

The J gene is TRBJ2-1, the V gene TRBV5-6; the match to TRBD2 covers 12 bases. Per the germline V gene, CDR1 is SGHDT and CDR2 is YYEEEE. The V gene end was trimmed by 0 bases and the J gene end by 2 bases; junction bases not matched to a gene: 0. This CDR3 has 16 residues. The CDR3 nucleotides read TGTGCCAGCAGCTTGGGACTAGCGGGGGCCTACAATGAGCAGTTCTTC. This encodes CASSLGLAGAYNEQFF.

This clone occurred once. The chain employs TRBV18 and TRBJ2-7; 10 bases line up with TRBD1. The CDR3 is made up of 14 amino acids. Looked up from germline, CDR1 is KGHSH and CDR2 is LQKENI. The junction had 4 bases not matched to a gene; V was cut back by 5 bases and J by 3 bases. The CDR3 reads CASSAGTGDYEQYF. CDR3 sequence (DNA): TGTGCCAGCTCAGCCGGGACAGGGGACTACGAGCAGTACTTC.

The chain recombines TRBV5-1 with TRBJ2-1, with a possible D match to TRBD1 (6 bases). There are 12 residues in the CDR3. The V gene's germline CDR1 is SGHRS and CDR2 YFSETQ. Between the trimmed V and J ends, which lost 6 bases and 3 bases, there was a span of 7 bases. For the CDR3, the DNA is TGCGCCAGCATGGACAGCTACAATGAGCAGTTCTTC. Translation gives CASMDSYNEQFF.

This clone was seen a single time. The chain links TRBV5-4 to TRBJ2-7; tentative D call: TRBD2 (5 bases). The CDR3 is made up of 14 amino acids. Deletions cut 0 bases from V and 2 bases from J, with 9 bases between. CDR1 is SGHNT, CDR2 YYREEE, per germline (reference sequence). As DNA, the CDR3 is TGTGCCAGCAGCTTGGAGCCGGGGACCTACGAGCAGTACTTC. Its protein product is CASSLEPGTYEQYF. The variable domain in full, with the rest retrieved from reference TRBV5-4 and TRBJ2-7, is ETGVTQSPTHLIKTRGQQVTLRCSSQSGHNTVSWYQQALGQGPQFIFQYYREEENGRGNFPPRFSGLQFPNYSSELNVNALELDDSALYLCASSLEPGTYEQYFGPGTRLTVT.

The chain is built from TRBV7-2 and TRBJ1-1; perhaps TRBD1 as D (6 bases). This CDR3 contains 14 residues. Trimming took 4 bases from V and 5 from J, leaving 14 bases between them. The germline gives CDR1 SGHTA, CDR2 FQGNSA. The CDR3 reads CASSSEPGVTEAFF. CDR3 bases: TGTGCCAGCAGCTCAGAACCAGGGGTGACTGAAGCTTTCTTT.